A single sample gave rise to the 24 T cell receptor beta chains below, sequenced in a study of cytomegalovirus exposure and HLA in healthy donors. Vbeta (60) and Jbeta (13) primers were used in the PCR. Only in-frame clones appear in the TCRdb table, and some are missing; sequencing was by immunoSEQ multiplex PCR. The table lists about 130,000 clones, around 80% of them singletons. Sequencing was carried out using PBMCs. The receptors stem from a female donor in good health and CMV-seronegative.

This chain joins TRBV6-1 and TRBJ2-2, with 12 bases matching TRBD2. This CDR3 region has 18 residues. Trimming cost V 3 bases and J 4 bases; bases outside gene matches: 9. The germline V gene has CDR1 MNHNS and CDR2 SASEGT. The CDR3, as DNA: TGTGCCAGCAGTGAGAGGACTAGCGGGACGCGAGGCACCGGGGAGCTGTTTTTT. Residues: CASSERTSGTRGTGELFF.

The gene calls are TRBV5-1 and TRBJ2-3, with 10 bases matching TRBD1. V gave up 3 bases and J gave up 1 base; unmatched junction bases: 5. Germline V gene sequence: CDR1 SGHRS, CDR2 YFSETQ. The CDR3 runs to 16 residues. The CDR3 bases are TGCGCCAGCAGCTGGGGACAGGGGAAGGGCACAGATACGCAGTATTTT. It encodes CASSWGQGKGTDTQYF.

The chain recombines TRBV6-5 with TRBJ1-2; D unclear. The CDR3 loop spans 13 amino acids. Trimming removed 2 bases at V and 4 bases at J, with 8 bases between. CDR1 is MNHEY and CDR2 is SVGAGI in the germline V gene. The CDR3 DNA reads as TGTGCCAGCAGTTACAGCCGAGGCTATGGCTACACCTTC. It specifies CASSYSRGYGYTF.

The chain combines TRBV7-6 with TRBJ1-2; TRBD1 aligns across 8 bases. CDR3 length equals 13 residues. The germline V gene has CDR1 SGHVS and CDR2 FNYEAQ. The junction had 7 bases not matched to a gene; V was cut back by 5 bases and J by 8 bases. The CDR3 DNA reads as TGTGCCAGCAGCCCAGGACAGGGTCGGGGCTACACCTTC. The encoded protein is CASSPGQGRGYTF.

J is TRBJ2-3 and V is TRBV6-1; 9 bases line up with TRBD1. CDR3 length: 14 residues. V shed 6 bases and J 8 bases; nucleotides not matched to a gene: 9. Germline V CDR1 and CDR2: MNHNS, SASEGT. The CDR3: CASSVQGARGTQYF. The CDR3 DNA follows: TGTGCCAGCAGCGTACAGGGGGCTAGGGGTACGCAGTATTTT.

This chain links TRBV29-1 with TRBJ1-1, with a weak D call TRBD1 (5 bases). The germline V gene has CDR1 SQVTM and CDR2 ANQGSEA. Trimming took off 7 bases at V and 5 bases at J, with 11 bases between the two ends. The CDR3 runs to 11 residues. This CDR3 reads CSGGGETEAFF. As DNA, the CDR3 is TGCAGCGGCGGGGGGGAGACTGAAGCTTTCTTT.

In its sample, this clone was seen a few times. Written as DNA, the CDR3 is TGTGCCAGCAGCCGTCAGGGGGCTTCTAACTACGAGCAGTACTTC. Translating it yields CASSRQGASNYEQYF. The chain combines TRBV7-9 with TRBJ2-7, with TRBD1 matching 8 bases. In germline, CDR1 is SEHNR, CDR2 FQNEAQ (reference sequence). The CDR3 is 15 amino acids. V lost 5 bases to trimming and J lost 3 bases; unmatched junction nucleotides: 9.

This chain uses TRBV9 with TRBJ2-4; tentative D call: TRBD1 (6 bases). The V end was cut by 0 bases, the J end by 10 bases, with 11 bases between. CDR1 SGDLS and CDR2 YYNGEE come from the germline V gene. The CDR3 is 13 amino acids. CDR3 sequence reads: CASSVGGQAIQYF. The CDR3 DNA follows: TGTGCCAGCAGCGTAGGGGGGCAGGCTATTCAGTACTTC.

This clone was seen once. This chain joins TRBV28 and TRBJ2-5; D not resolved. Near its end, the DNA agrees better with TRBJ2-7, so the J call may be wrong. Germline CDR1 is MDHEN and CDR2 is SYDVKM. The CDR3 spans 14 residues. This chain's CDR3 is CASSASNGLYEQYF. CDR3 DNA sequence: TGTGCCAGCAGTGCTTCGAATGGGCTCTACGAGCAGTACTTC.

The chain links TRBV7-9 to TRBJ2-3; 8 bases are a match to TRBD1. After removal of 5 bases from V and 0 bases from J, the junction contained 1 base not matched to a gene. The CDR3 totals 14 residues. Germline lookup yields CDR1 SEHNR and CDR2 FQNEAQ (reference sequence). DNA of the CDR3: TGTGCCAGCAGCCGGACAGGGAGCACAGATACGCAGTATTTT. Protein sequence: CASSRTGSTDTQYF.

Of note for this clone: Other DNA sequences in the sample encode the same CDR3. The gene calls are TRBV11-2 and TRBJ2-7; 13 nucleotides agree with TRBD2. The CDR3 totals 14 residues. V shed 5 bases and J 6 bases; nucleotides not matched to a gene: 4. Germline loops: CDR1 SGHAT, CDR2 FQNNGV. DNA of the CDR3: TGTGCCAGCAGCCCGGGACTAGCGGGATTCGAGCAGTACTTC. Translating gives CASSPGLAGFEQYF.

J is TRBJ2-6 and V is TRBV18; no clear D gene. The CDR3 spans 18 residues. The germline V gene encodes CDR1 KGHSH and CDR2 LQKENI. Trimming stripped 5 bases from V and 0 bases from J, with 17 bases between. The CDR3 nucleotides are TGTGCCAGCTCATTTGGGCCAGGCTACCACTCTGGGGCCAACGTCCTGACTTTC. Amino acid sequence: CASSFGPGYHSGANVLTF.

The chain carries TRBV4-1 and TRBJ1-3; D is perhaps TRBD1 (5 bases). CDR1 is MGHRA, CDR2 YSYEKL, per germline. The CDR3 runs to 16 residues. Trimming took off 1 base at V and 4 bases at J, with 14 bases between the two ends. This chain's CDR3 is CASSQGEGVEGNTIYF. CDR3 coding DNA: TGCGCCAGCAGCCAAGGGGAAGGGGTGGAAGGAAACACCATATATTTT.

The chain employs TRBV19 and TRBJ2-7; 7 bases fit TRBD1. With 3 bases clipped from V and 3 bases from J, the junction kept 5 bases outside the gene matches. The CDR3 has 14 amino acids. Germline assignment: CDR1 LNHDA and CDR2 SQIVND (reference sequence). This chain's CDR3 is CASSIGQGDYEQYF. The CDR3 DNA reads TGTGCCAGTAGTATTGGTCAGGGGGACTACGAGCAGTACTTC.

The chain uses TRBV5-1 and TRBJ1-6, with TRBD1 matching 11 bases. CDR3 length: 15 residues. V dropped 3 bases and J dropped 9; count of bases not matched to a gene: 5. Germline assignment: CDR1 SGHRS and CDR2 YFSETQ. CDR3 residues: CASSSPGQGVSPLHF. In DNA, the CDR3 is TGCGCCAGCAGCTCACCGGGACAGGGGGTTTCACCCCTCCACTTT.

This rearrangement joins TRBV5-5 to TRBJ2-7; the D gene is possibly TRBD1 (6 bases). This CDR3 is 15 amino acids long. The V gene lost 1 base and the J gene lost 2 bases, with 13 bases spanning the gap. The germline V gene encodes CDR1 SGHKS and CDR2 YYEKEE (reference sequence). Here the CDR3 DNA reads TGTGCCAGCAGCTTGAGCCCAACAGGGCCCTACGAGCAGTACTTC. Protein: CASSLSPTGPYEQYF.

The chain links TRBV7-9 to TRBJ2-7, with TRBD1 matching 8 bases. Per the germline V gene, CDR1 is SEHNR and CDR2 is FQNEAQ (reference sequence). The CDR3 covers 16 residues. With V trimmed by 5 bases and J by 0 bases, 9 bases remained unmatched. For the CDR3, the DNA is TGTGCCAGCAGCGTCTACCGGGACAGGAGCTCCTACGAGCAGTACTTC. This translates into CASSVYRDRSSYEQYF.

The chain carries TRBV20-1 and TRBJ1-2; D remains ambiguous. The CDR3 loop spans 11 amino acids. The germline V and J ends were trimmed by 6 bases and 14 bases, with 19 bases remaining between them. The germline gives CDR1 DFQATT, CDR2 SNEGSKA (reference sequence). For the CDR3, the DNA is TGCAGTGCCAGTCGGTTGGCAGGCGGGACCTTC. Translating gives CSASRLAGGTF.

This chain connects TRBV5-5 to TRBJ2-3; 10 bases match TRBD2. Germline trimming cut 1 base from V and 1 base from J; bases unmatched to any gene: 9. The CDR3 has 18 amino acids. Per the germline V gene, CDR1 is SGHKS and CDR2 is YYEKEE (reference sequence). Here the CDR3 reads CASSLWTSGSSGTDTQYF. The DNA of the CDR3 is TGTGCCAGCAGCTTGTGGACTAGCGGATCTAGCGGCACAGATACGCAGTATTTT.

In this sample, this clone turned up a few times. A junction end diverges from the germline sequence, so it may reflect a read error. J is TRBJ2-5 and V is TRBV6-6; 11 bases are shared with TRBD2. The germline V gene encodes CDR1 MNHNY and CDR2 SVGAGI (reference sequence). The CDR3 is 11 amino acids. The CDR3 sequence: CASSSTSGRDF. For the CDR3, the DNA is TGTGCCAGCAGTTCCACTAGCGGGAGAGACTTC.

CDR3 loop: CASSPRAGQQETQYF. CDR3 DNA sequence: TGTGCCAGCAGCCCCCGAGCGGGGCAACAAGAGACCCAGTACTTC. The chain couples TRBV7-6 to TRBJ2-5; 7 bases line up with TRBD2. CDR1 SGHVS and CDR2 FNYEAQ come from the germline V gene. V trimming: 5 bases; J trimming: 2 bases; junction bases outside the gene matches: 8. The CDR3 is 15 residues long.

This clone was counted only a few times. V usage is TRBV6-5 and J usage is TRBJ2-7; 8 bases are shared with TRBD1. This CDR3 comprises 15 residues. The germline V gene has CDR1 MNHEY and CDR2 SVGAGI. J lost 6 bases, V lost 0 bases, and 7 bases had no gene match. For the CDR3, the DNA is TGTGCCAGCAGTTACTCCCGTTACAGGGGGATCGAGCAGTACTTC. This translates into CASSYSRYRGIEQYF.

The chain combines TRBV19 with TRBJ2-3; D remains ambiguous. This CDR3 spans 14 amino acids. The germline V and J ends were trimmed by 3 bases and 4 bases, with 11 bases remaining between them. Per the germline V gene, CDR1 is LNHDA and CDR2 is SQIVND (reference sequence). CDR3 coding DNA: TGTGCCAGTAGTATTAATAGTCCCCCAGATACGCAGTATTTT. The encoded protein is CASSINSPPDTQYF.

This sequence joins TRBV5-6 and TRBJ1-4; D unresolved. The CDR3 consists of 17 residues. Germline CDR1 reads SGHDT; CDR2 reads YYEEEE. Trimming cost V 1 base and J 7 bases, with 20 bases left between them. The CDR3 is CASSLLGGGKFTEKLFF. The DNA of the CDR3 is TGTGCCAGCAGCTTGTTAGGAGGAGGCAAGTTCACTGAAAAACTGTTTTTT.